Listed below are T cell receptor beta chains from one sample, sequenced in a study of vaccination and CD4 T cells after COVID-19. Their antigens are not known. TCRdb analysed the PCR reads with MiXCR anew, one entry per CDR3 protein. Altogether about 14,000 distinct CDR3 sequences are present, 50% to 65% being singletons, with the ten largest covering roughly 18%. Here the sequenced sample was cultured CD4+ T cells from blood, taken after SARS-CoV-2 vaccination. These receptor sequences come from a human donor with COVID-19. The CDR3 runs from the conserved cysteine through the conserved F or W. The order of the fields is J gene, V gene, CDR3 protein.

>TRBJ2-5|TRBV20-1
CSARDQEQGSQYF
>TRBJ2-7|TRBV6-1
CASTRVGSSYEQYF
>TRBJ1-6|TRBV19
CASSTGWSSYNSPLHF
>TRBJ1-4|TRBV7-8
CASSLGVGEKLFF
>TRBJ2-7|TRBV10-1
CASGQGWEQYF
>TRBJ1-2|TRBV25-1
CASGDRTNYGYTF
>TRBJ2-2|TRBV7-3
CASSLVGQGFAGELFF
>TRBJ1-6|TRBV7-2
CASSLAHGVVGASYNSPLHF
>TRBJ1-5|TRBV2
CATGQGPTQPQHF
>TRBJ1-6|TRBV11-2
CASSLNGGISPLHF
>TRBJ2-5|TRBV5-1
CASSLAPQETQYF
>TRBJ1-2|TRBV20-1
CSAIPGANYGYTF
>TRBJ2-1|TRBV20-1
CSALSPSSYNEQFF
>TRBJ1-6|TRBV20-1
CSADTGAYSPLHF
>TRBJ2-3|TRBV7-2
CASSSPGQTSGGYTDTQYF
>TRBJ1-5|TRBV2
CASSELGMRGNQPQHF
>TRBJ1-2|TRBV28
CASSPEQGMDGYTF
>TRBJ1-2|TRBV18
CASSPTGTGDGGYTF
>TRBJ1-6|TRBV20-1
CSARHNKWGASSPLHF
>TRBJ1-1|TRBV7-6
CASSWGLNTEAFF
>TRBJ1-5|TRBV28
CASSLTGQSNQPQHF
>TRBJ2-3|TRBV6-1
CASSTGLMGTDTQYF
>TRBJ2-5|TRBV7-9
CASNTQVKETQYF
>TRBJ1-1|TRBV20-1
CSARAGAGLNTEAFF
>TRBJ1-1|TRBV7-2
CASSKRGGRAEAFF
>TRBJ1-2|TRBV9
CASSVDLQGDGYTF
>TRBJ1-5|TRBV12-3/TRBV12-4
CASAGGSNQPQHF
>TRBJ2-5|TRBV6-2/TRBV6-3
CASSTQETQYF
>TRBJ2-3|TRBV7-9
CASSWQGFGTADTQYF
>TRBJ2-7|TRBV2
CASSEYGGSYEQYF
>TRBJ1-2|TRBV6-4
CASSGPDNGYTF
>TRBJ2-7|TRBV7-2
CASIPGTGNYEQYF
>TRBJ1-2|TRBV6-2/TRBV6-3
CASRPTVNYGYTF
>TRBJ2-1|TRBV19
CASRGVRGLGNNEQFF
>TRBJ2-5|TRBV20-1
CSAKGGRGASETQYF
>TRBJ1-4|TRBV7-8
CASSGTALGEKLFF
>TRBJ2-2|TRBV20-1
CSARHGLAGGRTGELFF
>TRBJ1-1|TRBV18
CASSPLGQSNTEAFF
>TRBJ2-3|TRBV6-1
CASSEDRGNTQYF
>TRBJ1-3|TRBV20-1
CSARDRGNTIYF
>TRBJ1-1|TRBV7-2
CASSLGWRVTEAFF
>TRBJ1-1|TRBV7-2
CASSLGPRNTEAFF
>TRBJ1-2|TRBV5-4
CASSGGEYYGYTF